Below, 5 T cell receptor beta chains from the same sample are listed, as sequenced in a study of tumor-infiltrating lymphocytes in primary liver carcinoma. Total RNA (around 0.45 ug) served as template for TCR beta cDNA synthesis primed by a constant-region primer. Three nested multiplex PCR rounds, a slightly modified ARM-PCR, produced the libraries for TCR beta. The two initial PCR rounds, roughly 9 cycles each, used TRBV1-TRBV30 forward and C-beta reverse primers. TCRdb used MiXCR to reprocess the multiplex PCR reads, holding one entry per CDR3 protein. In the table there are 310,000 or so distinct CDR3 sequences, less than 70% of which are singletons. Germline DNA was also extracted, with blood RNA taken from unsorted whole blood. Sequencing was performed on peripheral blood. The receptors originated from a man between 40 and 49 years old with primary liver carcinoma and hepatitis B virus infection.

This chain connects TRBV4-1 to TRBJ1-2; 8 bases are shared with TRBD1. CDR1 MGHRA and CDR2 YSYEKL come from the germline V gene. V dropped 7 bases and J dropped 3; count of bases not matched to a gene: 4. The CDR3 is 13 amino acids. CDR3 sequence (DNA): TGCGCCAGCATCCAGGGGGCCTACTATGGCTACACCTTC. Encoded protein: CASIQGAYYGYTF.

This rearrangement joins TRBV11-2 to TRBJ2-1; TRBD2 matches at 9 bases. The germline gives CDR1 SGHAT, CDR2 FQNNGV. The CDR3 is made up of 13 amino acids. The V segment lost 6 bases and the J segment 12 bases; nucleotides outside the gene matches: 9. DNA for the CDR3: TGTGCCAGCAGTATGGGACTAGCAGGAGCGCAGTTCTTC. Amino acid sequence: CASSMGLAGAQFF.

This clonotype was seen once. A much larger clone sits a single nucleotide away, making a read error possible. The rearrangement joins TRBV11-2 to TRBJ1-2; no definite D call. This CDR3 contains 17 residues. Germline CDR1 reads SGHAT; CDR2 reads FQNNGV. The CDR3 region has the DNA TGTGTCAGCAGCTTAGATTTTGGGCAGCCCATTAACTATGGCTACACCTTC. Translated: CVSSLDFGQPINYGYTF.

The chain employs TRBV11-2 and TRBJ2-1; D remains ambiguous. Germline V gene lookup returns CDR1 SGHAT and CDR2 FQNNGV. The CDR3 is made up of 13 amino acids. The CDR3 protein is CDSSHPRLREQFF. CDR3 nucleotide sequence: TGTGACAGTAGCCACCCCCGACTCAGGGAGCAGTTCTTC.

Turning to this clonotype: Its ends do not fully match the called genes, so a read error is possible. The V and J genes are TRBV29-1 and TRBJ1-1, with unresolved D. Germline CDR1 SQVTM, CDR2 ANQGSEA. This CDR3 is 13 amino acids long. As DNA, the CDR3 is TGCGGCGTTGTTGTCAGCCGGAACACTGAAGCTTTCTTT. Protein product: CGVVVSRNTEAFF.